This passage covers 27 T cell receptor beta chains from one sample sequenced in a study of human T cells and chemical hapten exposure. TCRdb used MiXCR to reprocess the RACE reads, holding one entry per CDR3 protein. The data contain 150,000 to 200,000 distinct CDR3 sequences, just under 30% of them singletons. Specified time point: pre-sensitization, week 0. Stated treatment: therapeutic diphenylcyclopropenone sensitization with weekly scalp DPC. Specimen: whole blood, collected in connection with sensitization to the hapten diphenylcyclopropenone (DPC). All receptors come from a woman between 25 and 40 years old with alopecia areata. Some clones in this sample may be carry-over from other donors' samples.

The chain joins TRBV29-1 to TRBJ1-2; TRBD1 agrees at 8 bases. The CDR3 is 13 amino acids. With 6 bases clipped from V and 6 bases from J, the junction kept 9 bases outside the gene matches. CDR1 is SQVTM and CDR2 is ANQGSEA in the germline V gene. CDR3 region: CSVPDRVFDGYTF. In nucleotides, the CDR3 is TGCAGCGTCCCGGACAGGGTGTTTGATGGCTACACCTTC.

This clonotype has more than one count but fewer than ten. This rearrangement joins TRBV18 to TRBJ2-1; 8 bases line up with TRBD1. The CDR3 covers 15 residues. The V and J ends lost 2 bases and 3 bases, in that order; junction bases with no gene match: 3. Germline CDR1 KGHSH, CDR2 LQKENI. This CDR3 is CASSPGQGNYNEQFF. CDR3 DNA: TGTGCCAGCTCACCAGGACAGGGAAACTACAATGAGCAGTTCTTC.

The J gene is TRBJ2-3, the V gene TRBV21-1; TRBD1, the D gene given by the table, was not confirmed from the DNA. TRBV21-1 is classified as a pseudogene. This CDR3 has 16 residues. As DNA, the CDR3 is TGTGCCAGCAGCAACGAAGGGGGGACGTACACAGATACGCAGTATTTT. Its protein product is CASSNEGGTYTDTQYF.

This chain links TRBV20-1 with TRBJ2-1; TRBD2 agrees at 16 bases. This CDR3 has 15 residues. The germline V gene has CDR1 DFQATT and CDR2 SNEGSKA (reference sequence). The ends lost 6 bases at V and 9 bases at J; junction bases unmatched: 8. CDR3 nucleotides: TGCAGTGCCCAGAGCGGGACTAGCGGGAGGGGTGAGCAGTTCTTC. Translation gives CSAQSGTSGRGEQFF.

The rearrangement uses TRBV29-1 and TRBJ2-2; 11 bases are shared with TRBD2. The length of the CDR3 is 15 residues. With V trimmed by 6 bases and J by 7 bases, 10 bases remained unmatched. Germline lookup yields CDR1 SQVTM and CDR2 ANQGSEA. CDR3 loop: CSVDLAGGASGELFF. The CDR3 coding sequence is TGCAGCGTAGATTTAGCGGGAGGGGCCAGCGGGGAGCTGTTTTTT.

This clonotype has only a few counts. The J gene is TRBJ2-3, the V gene TRBV28; no clear D gene. V lost 2 bases, J lost 1 base, and 13 bases lay in between. The CDR3 is 16 residues long. Per germline, CDR1 MDHEN and CDR2 SYDVKM. CDR3 sequence: CASSLSSPKGTDTQYF. Here the CDR3 DNA reads TGTGCCAGCAGTTTAAGCAGTCCTAAGGGCACAGATACGCAGTATTTT. The variable domain in full, with the rest retrieved from reference TRBV28 and TRBJ2-3, is DVKVTQSSRYLVKRTGEKVFLECVQDMDHENMFWYRQDPGLGLRLIYFSYDVKMKEKGDIPEGYSVSREKKERFSLILESASTNQTSMYLCASSLSSPKGTDTQYFGPGTRLTVL.

This clonotype was counted only a few times. This chain connects TRBV10-3 to TRBJ1-5, with TRBD1 matching over 7 bases. CDR1 is ENHRY, CDR2 SYGVKD, per germline. The CDR3 totals 14 residues. Trimming took 4 bases from V and 0 from J; bases not matched to a gene: 0. CDR3: CAISGDSSNQPQHF. CDR3 DNA: TGTGCCATCAGTGGGGACAGTAGCAATCAGCCCCAGCATTTT.

This clonotype was seen a few times. This rearrangement joins TRBV28 to TRBJ1-4; no firm D call. Germline V gene data show CDR1 as MDHEN and CDR2 as SYDVKM. This CDR3 contains 12 residues. V was shortened by 6 bases and J by 7 bases, with 9 bases between the two germline ends. The CDR3: CASSSLGEKLFF. The CDR3 region has the DNA TGTGCCAGCAGCTCACTGGGTGAAAAACTGTTTTTT.

The sample holds many counts of this clonotype. The rearrangement links TRBV3-1 to TRBJ2-7; TRBD1 is a possible D gene (6 bases). The germline gives CDR1 LGHDT, CDR2 YNNKEL (reference sequence). The V end was cut by 0 bases, the J end by 2 bases, with 8 bases between. This CDR3 has 14 residues. CDR3 sequence reads: CASSQDRGAYEQYF. The CDR3 nucleotides are TGTGCCAGCAGCCAAGACAGGGGAGCCTACGAGCAGTACTTC.

This chain joins TRBV27 and TRBJ2-7; 11 nucleotides agree with TRBD2. The V gene end was trimmed by 0 bases and the J gene end by 0 bases; junction bases not matched to a gene: 1. The length of the CDR3 is 16 residues. Per the germline V gene, CDR1 is MNHEY and CDR2 is SMNVEV (reference sequence). The CDR3 here is CASSLSGLADSYEQYF. The CDR3 DNA is TGTGCCAGCAGTTTATCGGGACTAGCGGACTCCTACGAGCAGTACTTC.

This clonotype showed up many times. The chain recombines TRBV7-2 with TRBJ2-3; D unresolved. CDR1 SGHTA and CDR2 FQGNSA come from the germline V gene. V lost 2 bases to trimming and J lost 2 bases, with 2 bases between them. CDR3 length: 12 residues. CDR3 residues: CASSLYTDTQYF. CDR3 bases: TGTGCCAGCAGCTTATACACAGATACGCAGTATTTT.

CDR3 residues: CASSLRPLPLYNEQFF. The DNA for the CDR3 is TGTGCCAGCAGTTTACGACCTCTCCCCCTCTACAATGAGCAGTTCTTC. The V call is TRBV12-3 or TRBV12-4, the J call TRBJ2-1; D not certain. V dropped 2 bases and J dropped 3 bases, with 14 bases sitting between them. The CDR3 consists of 16 residues.

This clonotype was seen only a few times. V is TRBV28 and J is TRBJ1-1; TRBD1 might be the D (6 bases). V was cut by 5 bases and J by 10 bases, with 17 bases left in between. This CDR3 region has 13 residues. Germline values: CDR1 MDHEN, CDR2 SYDVKM. The CDR3 spells CASSIQRGMIAFF. The CDR3 DNA follows: TGTGCCAGCAGTATCCAGAGGGGGATGATAGCTTTCTTT. The whole variable domain, remainder taken from reference TRBV28 and TRBJ1-1, is DVKVTQSSRYLVKRTGEKVFLECVQDMDHENMFWYRQDPGLGLRLIYFSYDVKMKEKGDIPEGYSVSREKKERFSLILESASTNQTSMYLCASSIQRGMIAFFGQGTRLTVV.

There are many counts of this clonotype. The V call is TRBV28, the J call TRBJ1-1, with 8 bases that match TRBD1. Germline CDR1 is MDHEN and CDR2 is SYDVKM. The CDR3 loop spans 15 amino acids. Losses at the gene ends were 6 bases for V and 0 bases for J; bases not matched to a gene: 6. Here the CDR3 DNA reads TGTGCCAGCAGCTGGACAGGGACCATGAACACTGAAGCTTTCTTT. It yields the protein CASSWTGTMNTEAFF.

This chain links TRBV27 with TRBJ1-1, with TRBD1 as a possible D gene (5 bases). The CDR3 contains 14 residues. The V end lost 7 bases, the J end lost 3 bases, and 15 bases lay between the germline ends. CDR1 and CDR2 from the germline V gene are MNHEY and SMNVEV (reference sequence). Here the CDR3 DNA reads TGTGCCAGCAACTATTGGGGCAGGGACACTGAAGCTTTCTTT. Translation gives CASNYWGRDTEAFF.

In this sample, this clonotype turned up a few times. The genes are TRBV9 and TRBJ1-1; D is undetermined. The V gene lost 0 bases and the J gene lost 5 bases, with 8 bases spanning the gap. The CDR3 runs to 13 residues. Germline CDR1 reads SGDLS; CDR2 reads YYNGEE. Here the CDR3 reads CASSVVGATEAFF. The CDR3 DNA sequence: TGTGCCAGCAGCGTAGTAGGCGCTACTGAAGCTTTCTTT. The variable domain in full, completed from reference TRBV9 and TRBJ1-1, reads DSGVTQTPKHLITATGQRVTLRCSPRSGDLSVYWYQQSLDQGLQFLIQYYNGEERAKGNILERFSAQQFPDLHSELNLSSLELGDSALYFCASSVVGATEAFFGQGTRLTVV.

The chain combines TRBV7-9 with TRBJ2-7; weak D call: TRBD2 (7 bases). Germline CDR1 and CDR2: SEHNR and FQNEAQ (reference sequence). V shed 4 bases and J shed 4 bases, with 20 bases lying between them. The CDR3 loop spans 16 amino acids. The CDR3 protein is CASSSGGAGVEYEQYF. The DNA of the CDR3 is TGTGCCAGCAGCTCGGGGGGAGCAGGGGTAGAATACGAGCAGTACTTC.

This clonotype was seen a handful of times. The rearrangement joins TRBV21-1 to TRBJ2-7. TRBV21-1 is assigned pseudogene status. This CDR3 contains 16 residues. CDR3 DNA: TGTGCCAGCAGCAAATGTACAGCCGATATCTCCTACGAGCAGTACTTC. Translation: CASSKCTADISYEQYF.

The V and J genes are TRBV6-1 and TRBJ2-3; maybe TRBD1 (5 bases). The CDR3 is made up of 18 amino acids. With 3 bases removed from V and 2 bases from J, the gap between germline ends came to 21 bases. Germline CDR1 and CDR2: MNHNS and SASEGT. The CDR3 coding sequence is TGTGCCAGCAGTGACACCAGTCGGCGCAGGGCCAACACAGATACGCAGTATTTT. Protein sequence: CASSDTSRRRANTDTQYF.

V is TRBV4-3 and J is TRBJ2-1; 9 nucleotides agree with TRBD2. This CDR3 spans 13 amino acids. Germline V gene data show CDR1 as LGHNA and CDR2 as YSLEER. V dropped 4 bases and J dropped 8; count of bases not matched to a gene: 3. As DNA, the CDR3 is TGCGCCAGCAGCCTGGGCGGGGGGGATGAGCAGTTCTTC. Translating gives CASSLGGGDEQFF.

This clonotype was observed a few times. The gene calls are TRBV28 and TRBJ1-4, with D possibly being TRBD1 (5 bases). There are 13 residues in the CDR3. In germline, CDR1 is MDHEN, CDR2 SYDVKM. Trimming pared 8 bases from V and 1 base from J, leaving 8 bases between. This chain's CDR3 is CASQGGTNEKLFF. The CDR3, as DNA: TGTGCCAGCCAGGGTGGAACTAATGAAAAACTGTTTTTT.

The chain has TRBV5-1 and TRBJ2-3; possible D gene TRBD2, 5 bases. The CDR3 extends over 15 amino acids. V gave up 0 bases and J gave up 2 bases, with 10 bases separating them. CDR1 is SGHRS and CDR2 is YFSETQ in the germline V gene. CDR3 sequence: CASSLERGNTDTQYF. In nucleotides, the CDR3 is TGCGCCAGCAGCTTGGAACGGGGAAACACAGATACGCAGTATTTT.

The sample holds a few counts of this clonotype. The chain combines TRBV5-1 with TRBJ2-2; D tentatively reads TRBD1 or TRBD2 (5 bases each). The CDR3 runs 16 residues. Germline V gene data show CDR1 as SGHRS and CDR2 as YFSETQ. Between the trimmed V and J ends, which lost 0 bases and 7 bases, there was a span of 16 bases. CDR3 in amino acids: CASSLALGGQGGELFF. The CDR3 DNA is TGCGCCAGCAGCTTGGCTCTCGGCGGGCAGGGCGGGGAGCTGTTTTTT.

The chain combines TRBV28 with TRBJ2-1; the D is unclear. Germline lookup yields CDR1 MDHEN and CDR2 SYDVKM. The CDR3 spans 16 residues. V lost 6 bases to trimming and J lost 2 bases, with 17 bases between them. The CDR3 sequence is CASSIVAVPTYNEQFF. The CDR3 DNA is TGTGCCAGCAGCATCGTGGCGGTTCCCACCTACAATGAGCAGTTCTTC.

The chain links TRBV29-1 to TRBJ2-1; no clear D. CDR1 is SQVTM and CDR2 is ANQGSEA in the germline V gene. V dropped 2 bases and J dropped 2 bases, with 10 bases sitting between them. CDR3 size: 14 residues. The CDR3: CSVEWAKTYNEQFF. The DNA for the CDR3 is TGCAGCGTTGAATGGGCCAAAACCTACAATGAGCAGTTCTTC.

This clonotype has only a few counts. The chain uses TRBV18 and TRBJ1-1; D is unclear. This CDR3 contains 14 residues. The germline V and J ends were trimmed by 2 bases and 3 bases, with 10 bases remaining between them. The germline V gene has CDR1 KGHSH and CDR2 LQKENI. The CDR3 region is CASSPIGEDTEAFF. Here the CDR3 DNA reads TGTGCCAGCTCACCAATCGGAGAGGACACTGAAGCTTTCTTT.

This rearrangement joins TRBV20-1 to TRBJ1-1; D call uncertain. In germline, CDR1 is DFQATT, CDR2 SNEGSKA (reference sequence). V lost 5 bases, J lost 3 bases, and 10 bases lay in between. The CDR3 is 12 amino acids. CDR3 sequence reads: CSARTVDTEAFF. The CDR3, as DNA: TGCAGTGCTCGGACGGTCGACACTGAAGCTTTCTTT.